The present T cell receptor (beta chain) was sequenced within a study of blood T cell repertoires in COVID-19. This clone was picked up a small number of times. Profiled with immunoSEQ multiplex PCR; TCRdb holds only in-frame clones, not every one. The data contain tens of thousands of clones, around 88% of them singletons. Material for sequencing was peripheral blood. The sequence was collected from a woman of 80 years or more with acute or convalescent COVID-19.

This chain's CDR3 is CASRGNDRGRYGYTF. The DNA of the CDR3 is TGTGCCAGCAGAGGTAATGACAGGGGGCGCTATGGCTACACCTTC. The J gene is TRBJ1-2, the V gene TRBV6-5; TRBD1 agrees at 10 bases. This CDR3 is built from 15 residues. Trimming at V came to 6 bases and at J to 4 bases, leaving 8 bases not matched to a gene. Germline V gene data show CDR1 as MNHEY and CDR2 as SVGAGI.